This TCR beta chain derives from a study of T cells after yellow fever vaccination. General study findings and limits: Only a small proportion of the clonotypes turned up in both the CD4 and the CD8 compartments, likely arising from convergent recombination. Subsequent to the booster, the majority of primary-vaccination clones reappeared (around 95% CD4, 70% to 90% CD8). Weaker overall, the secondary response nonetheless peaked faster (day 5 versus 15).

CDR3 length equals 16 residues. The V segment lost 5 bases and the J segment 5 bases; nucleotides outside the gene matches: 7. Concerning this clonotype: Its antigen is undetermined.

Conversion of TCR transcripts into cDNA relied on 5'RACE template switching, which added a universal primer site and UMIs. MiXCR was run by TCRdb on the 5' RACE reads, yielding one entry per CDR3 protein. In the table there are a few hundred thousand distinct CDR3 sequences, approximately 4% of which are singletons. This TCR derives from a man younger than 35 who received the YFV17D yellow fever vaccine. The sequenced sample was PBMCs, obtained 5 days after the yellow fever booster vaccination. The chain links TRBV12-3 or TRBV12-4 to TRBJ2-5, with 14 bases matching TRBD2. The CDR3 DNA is TGTGCCAGCAGTATGGGACTAGCGGGGGCATGGGAGACCCAGTACTTC. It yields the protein CASSMGLAGAWETQYF.